The clone carrying this T cell receptor (beta chain) was seen more than once but under ten times. Its matching antigen is unknown. A much larger clone differs from this one at a single base, so this may be a read error. Lacking the conserved final phenylalanine or tryptophan, this CDR3 likely reflects a read error. This sample was included in a study of CD8+CD57+ T cells in acquired aplastic anemia. Study as a whole: Sorted CD4+ plus CD8+ cells gave DNA averaging about 3.2 ug. Study results and caveats: No significant patient-versus-control difference appeared in CD8+ Simpson's diversity.

This CDR3 contains 14 residues. V was pared by 5 bases and J by 3 bases, with 3 bases of the junction left unmatched. CDR1 is SGDLS, CDR2 YYNGEE, per germline. Profiling of TCR beta VDJ combinations and CDR3 sequences used genomic DNA as template. TCRdb re-called the reads through MiXCR, storing one row per CDR3 protein. This sample has 250,000 to 350,000 distinct CDR3 sequences, with 50% to 70% found just once. The chain links TRBV9 to TRBJ2-5, with 11 positions matching TRBD2. The clonotype comes from a human donor with severe aplastic anemia or a healthy control (not recorded which). Sequencing input: sorted CD4+, CD8+, or CD8+CD57+ T cells (not recorded which) from PBMCs. The CDR3 protein is CASSQGLAEETQYL. In DNA, the CDR3 is TGTGCCAGCAGTCAGGGACTAGCGGAAGAGACCCAGTACCTC.